The clone carrying this T cell receptor beta chain occurred a few times. Its cognate antigen is unknown. Time point specified: pre-sensitization, week 0. Treatment described: therapeutic diphenylcyclopropenone sensitization with weekly scalp DPC. The sample comes from a study of human T cells and chemical hapten exposure. Study-level background: Women made up most patients, who had alopecia areata, totalis or universalis.

V was cut by 6 bases and J by 1 base, with 18 bases left in between. Germline CDR1 and CDR2: DFQATT and SNEGSKA (reference sequence). This CDR3 contains 15 residues. TCRdb used MiXCR to reprocess the RACE reads, holding one entry per CDR3 protein. Here the sample spans around 330,000 distinct CDR3 sequences, roughly 6% being singletons. Study results and limitations: Expanded TCRs grouped into significantly more large CDR3 similarity clusters than controls produced.

The genes are TRBV20-1 and TRBJ2-5; TRBD2 is a possible D gene (6 bases). The receptor's source is a woman in her late teens or twenties with alopecia areata. Some clones in this sample may be carry-over from other donors' samples. Specimen: whole blood, collected in connection with sensitization to the hapten diphenylcyclopropenone (DPC). The DNA of the CDR3 is TGCAGTGCCACGGGGAGGAATGAGGGCCAAGAGACCCAGTACTTC. As protein: CSATGRNEGQETQYF.